The 23 T cell receptor beta chains below come from one sample, sequenced in a study of cytomegalovirus exposure and HLA in healthy donors. Using immunoSEQ multiplex PCR, the repertoire was profiled, and TCRdb retains in-frame clones only, with some absent. Of 150,000 to 200,000 clones listed, over 85% are singletons. Sequencing was carried out using PBMCs. These TCRs come from a woman aged 18-29 years in good health and CMV-seropositive.

The CDR3 spells CARGGVTAGNIQYF. The CDR3 DNA reads as TGTGCCCGCGGAGGGGTTACGGCGGGAAACATTCAGTACTTC. The chain has TRBV2 and TRBJ2-4, with a possible D match to TRBD2 (6 bases). CDR3 length equals 14 residues. CDR1 SNHLY and CDR2 FYNNEI come from the germline V gene. V was pared by 11 bases and J by 6 bases, with 20 bases between.

This chain uses TRBV7-2 with TRBJ2-7; 11 bases agree with TRBD2. In germline, CDR1 is SGHTA, CDR2 FQGNSA. There are 15 residues in the CDR3. The J segment lost 4 bases and the V segment lost 3 bases, leaving 5 bases of the junction unmatched. CDR3 sequence: CASSFTSGSVYEQYF. The CDR3, as DNA: TGTGCCAGCAGCTTTACTAGCGGGAGCGTGTACGAGCAGTACTTC.

The V call is TRBV6-1, the J call TRBJ2-7; the D gene is possibly TRBD2 (6 bases). The germline CDR1 and CDR2 sequences are MNHNS and SASEGT. This CDR3 comprises 12 residues. Trimming cost V 5 bases and J 6 bases, with 11 bases left between them. The CDR3 sequence: CASSYFGGEQYF. The CDR3 DNA follows: TGTGCCAGCAGTTATTTCGGGGGCGAGCAGTACTTC.

The V call is TRBV27, the J call TRBJ2-3; 8 bases map to TRBD1. Germline V gene sequence: CDR1 MNHEY, CDR2 SMNVEV (reference sequence). The CDR3 covers 16 residues. V gave up 2 bases and J gave up 5 bases; unmatched junction bases: 9. This CDR3 is CASSLDRGYLGDTQYF. As DNA, the CDR3 is TGTGCCAGCAGTTTAGACAGGGGTTACCTTGGAGATACGCAGTATTTT.

The chain carries TRBV2 and TRBJ2-3; 9 bases are a match to TRBD1. This CDR3 comprises 12 residues. V shed 8 bases, J shed 11 bases, and the junction held 8 bases outside the gene matches. Germline CDR1 is SNHLY and CDR2 is FYNNEI. CDR3 in DNA: TGTGCCAGCTACCTATACAGGGGGCAGCAGTATTTT. This gives the protein CASYLYRGQQYF.

The rearrangement links TRBV7-9 to TRBJ1-3; unclear D gene. CDR1 SEHNR and CDR2 FQNEAQ come from the germline V gene (reference sequence). The CDR3 covers 13 residues. V dropped 8 bases and J dropped 0 bases, with 8 bases sitting between them. The chain's CDR3 is CASHRSSGNTIYF. In DNA, the CDR3 is TGTGCCAGCCACCGGAGCTCTGGAAACACCATATATTTT.

This chain uses TRBV11-3 with TRBJ1-4, with 7 bases fitting TRBD1. There are 14 residues in the CDR3. Trimming at V came to 5 bases and at J to 6 bases, leaving 6 bases not matched to a gene. The germline CDR1 and CDR2 sequences are SGHNT and YENEEA. CDR3 DNA: TGTGCCAGCAGCCAAGGGGGCGCGGATGAAAAACTGTTTTTT. This sequence encodes CASSQGGADEKLFF.

The DNA of the CDR3 is TGTGCCAGCAGTTCAGGGGGGTATGAAAAACTGTTTTTT. Its translation: CASSSGGYEKLFF. The rearrangement links TRBV28 to TRBJ1-4; 7 positions match TRBD1. The CDR3 is 13 amino acids. CDR1 is MDHEN and CDR2 is SYDVKM in the germline V gene. With V trimmed by 4 bases and J by 6 bases, 2 bases remained unmatched.

The chain recombines TRBV10-2 with TRBJ2-2; TRBD2 matches 13 bases. The junction had 5 bases not matched to a gene; V was cut back by 7 bases and J by 6 bases. Germline assignment: CDR1 WSHSY and CDR2 SAAADI. This CDR3 region has 15 residues. CDR3 DNA sequence: TGCGCCAGCATTCGGACTAGCGGGAGACCCGGGGAGCTGTTTTTT. Translated, it gives CASIRTSGRPGELFF.

The chain couples TRBV15 to TRBJ1-5; no clear D. The V and J ends lost 8 bases and 1 base respectively, with 12 bases between them. The CDR3 runs 14 residues. Germline V gene sequence: CDR1 LNHNV, CDR2 YYDKDF (reference sequence). This CDR3 is CATDFEGSNQPQHF. As DNA, the CDR3 is TGTGCCACCGACTTCGAAGGAAGCAATCAGCCCCAGCATTTT.

The chain uses TRBV7-2 and TRBJ1-2; D gene ambiguous. The CDR3 spans 14 residues. In germline, CDR1 is SGHTA, CDR2 FQGNSA. V was clipped by 1 base and J by 1 base, with 7 bases between them. CDR3 residues: CASSLVHDNYGYTF. The CDR3 coding sequence is TGTGCCAGCAGCTTAGTACATGATAACTATGGCTACACCTTC.

This chain uses TRBV4-1 with TRBJ2-3; 7 bases agree with TRBD1. This CDR3 has 14 residues. Germline V lookup: CDR1 MGHRA, CDR2 YSYEKL. The trim removed 7 bases at V and 0 bases at J, leaving 4 bases unmatched. In DNA, the CDR3 is TGCGCCAGCAAAACAGGGGTTAGCACAGATACGCAGTATTTT. Translating it yields CASKTGVSTDTQYF.

The rearrangement uses TRBV28 and TRBJ2-5; D is unresolved. The CDR3 loop spans 11 amino acids. Germline CDR1 MDHEN, CDR2 SYDVKM. V was trimmed by 5 bases and J by 5 bases, leaving 6 bases between them. CDR3 protein: CASSTEETQYF. The CDR3 region has the DNA TGTGCCAGCAGTACCGAGGAGACCCAGTACTTC.

This chain connects TRBV4-1 to TRBJ2-5; TRBD1 matches 7 bases. Looked up from germline, CDR1 is MGHRA and CDR2 is YSYEKL. Unmatched junction bases numbered 12, after V lost 4 bases and J lost 4 bases. The CDR3 covers 16 residues. The CDR3: CASSLRPTGILETQYF. The CDR3 DNA follows: TGCGCCAGCAGCCTAAGACCGACAGGGATTTTAGAGACCCAGTACTTC.

The rearrangement links TRBV30 to TRBJ2-5; D remains unclear. V was trimmed by 4 bases and J by 1 base, leaving 7 bases between them. The CDR3 has 12 amino acids. Germline values: CDR1 GTSNPN, CDR2 SVGIG (reference sequence). CDR3 residues: CAWKNGQETQYF. CDR3 bases: TGTGCCTGGAAGAACGGCCAAGAGACCCAGTACTTC.

The V gene is TRBV5-1, the J gene TRBJ2-7, with unresolved D. V gave up 1 base and J gave up 1 base, with 3 bases separating them. The CDR3 runs 12 residues. Germline CDR1 is SGHRS and CDR2 is YFSETQ. The CDR3 loop is CASSLTSYEQYF. The CDR3 nucleotides read TGCGCCAGCAGCTTGACTTCCTACGAGCAGTACTTC.

The V and J genes are TRBV6-6 and TRBJ1-4, with a weak D call TRBD1 (6 bases). CDR3 length equals 16 residues. In germline, CDR1 is MNHNY, CDR2 SVGAGI (reference sequence). V was trimmed by 0 bases and J by 5 bases, leaving 13 bases between them. The CDR3 DNA follows: TGTGCCAGCAGTTACTCTGACAGGCCGAAGAATGAAAAACTGTTTTTT. It is translated as CASSYSDRPKNEKLFF.

The rearrangement links TRBV4-3 to TRBJ2-1, with 8 positions matching TRBD2. The CDR3 contains 17 residues. V trimming: 2 bases; J trimming: 0 bases; junction bases outside the gene matches: 6. Per the germline V gene, CDR1 is LGHNA and CDR2 is YSLEER. CDR3 sequence: CASSQTSGQSSYNEQFF. The CDR3 DNA reads TGCGCCAGCAGCCAAACTAGCGGCCAGAGCTCCTACAATGAGCAGTTCTTC.

The V gene is TRBV2, the J gene TRBJ2-7; D may be TRBD1 (7 bases). Germline lookup yields CDR1 SNHLY and CDR2 FYNNEI. V was trimmed by 4 bases and J by 2 bases, leaving 15 bases between them. This CDR3 has 15 amino acids. CDR3 protein: CASSGGGGNPYEQYF. CDR3 coding DNA: TGTGCCAGCAGTGGAGGAGGGGGCAACCCCTACGAGCAGTACTTC.

This sequence joins TRBV6-4 and TRBJ1-2, with 7 bases matching TRBD1. V lost 2 bases and J lost 8; bases outside the gene matches: 11. The CDR3 has 15 residues. From germline, CDR1 is MRHNA and CDR2 SNTAGT. The CDR3 nucleotides read TGTGCCAGCAGTGACGGCGGGACAGAGGTGGGGGGCTACACCTTC. This gives the protein CASSDGGTEVGGYTF.

For the CDR3, the DNA is TGTGCCAGCAGCGTAGGTAGACAGGGCTCTGGAAACACCATATATTTT. Amino acids: CASSVGRQGSGNTIYF. The V gene is TRBV9, the J gene TRBJ1-3; 7 bases are shared with TRBD1. The CDR3 contains 16 residues. V gave up 0 bases and J gave up 0 bases; unmatched junction bases: 3. Germline V gene lookup returns CDR1 SGDLS and CDR2 YYNGEE.

V gene TRBV5-6 combines with J gene TRBJ2-7; 7 bases align to TRBD2. CDR1 and CDR2 (germline): SGHDT, YYEEEE. Germline trimming cut 1 base from V and 3 bases from J; bases unmatched to any gene: 13. The CDR3 is 17 residues long. In nucleotides, the CDR3 is TGTGCCAGCAGCTTGAGCCGAAGCGGGAAGTTATTCTACGAGCAGTACTTC. Its translation is CASSLSRSGKLFYEQYF. The complete variable domain, with remaining parts taken from reference TRBV5-6 and TRBJ2-7, reads DAGVTQSPTHLIKTRGQQVTLRCSPKSGHDTVSWYQQALGQGPQFIFQYYEEEERQRGNFPDRFSGHQFPNYSSELNVNALLLGDSALYLCASSLSRSGKLFYEQYFGPGTRLTVT.

This chain uses TRBV4-1 with TRBJ1-5, with a weak D call TRBD1 (5 bases). Trimming removed 0 bases at V and 9 bases at J, with 12 bases between. Germline CDR1 and CDR2: MGHRA and YSYEKL. The CDR3 is 14 amino acids. The CDR3 nucleotides read TGCGCCAGCAGCCAAGATAGGGGTTACTGGCCCCAGCATTTT. Encoded protein: CASSQDRGYWPQHF.